These 12 T cell receptor beta chains originate from one sample sequenced in a study of OX40 agonist ivuxolimab in advanced cancers. The protocol was immunoSEQ multiplex PCR, while the TCRdb copy is restricted to in-frame clones and leaves out a portion. The profile shows about 40,000 clones, approximately 80% of them singletons. Sequencing used CD4+ or CD8+ T cells sorted from blood, obtained in a trial of the OX40 agonist ivuxolimab. Receptor source: an adult with an advanced solid tumor such as melanoma, head and neck, liver or kidney cancer.

This clone appeared a few times. Other DNA sequences in this sample translate to the same CDR3. The V gene is TRBV30, the J gene TRBJ1-1; D gene uncertain. In germline, CDR1 is GTSNPN, CDR2 SVGIG (reference sequence). V dropped 4 bases and J dropped 3 bases, with 6 bases sitting between them. The CDR3 covers 11 residues. CDR3: CAWIEDTEAFF. Written as DNA, the CDR3 is TGTGCCTGGATAGAAGACACTGAAGCTTTCTTT. The whole variable domain, remainder taken from reference TRBV30 and TRBJ1-1, is SQTIHQWPATLVQPVGSPLSLECTVEGTSNPNLYWYRQAAGRGLQLLFYSVGIGQISSEVPQNLSASRPQDRQFILSSKKLLLSDSGFYLCAWIEDTEAFFGQGTRLTVV.

By share, this clone ranks as medium-sized. This chain uses TRBV19 with TRBJ1-5; TRBD1 aligns across 7 bases. The length of the CDR3 is 13 residues. Germline V gene lookup returns CDR1 LNHDA and CDR2 SQIVND (reference sequence). V trimming: 6 bases; J trimming: 7 bases; junction bases outside the gene matches: 6. This chain's CDR3 is CASSTGAEQPQHF. CDR3 in DNA: TGTGCCAGTAGCACAGGGGCTGAACAGCCCCAGCATTTT.

This chain links TRBV6-6 with TRBJ1-5; TRBD1 aligns across 9 bases. V was clipped by 4 bases and J by 7 bases; unmatched bases: 5. Germline V gene lookup returns CDR1 MNHNY and CDR2 SVGAGI (reference sequence). CDR3 length: 14 residues. In DNA form, the CDR3 reads TGTGCCAGCAGTTCTGGACAGGGGAGGCAGCCCCAGCATTTT. This gives the protein CASSSGQGRQPQHF.

The chain joins TRBV28 to TRBJ2-2; D not certain. Germline V gives CDR1 MDHEN, CDR2 SYDVKM. V was pared by 3 bases and J by 6 bases, with 2 bases between. The CDR3 covers 11 residues. Here the CDR3 reads CASSFPGELFF. Here the CDR3 DNA reads TGTGCCAGCAGTTTCCCCGGGGAGCTGTTTTTT.

This chain uses TRBV6-5 with TRBJ2-1, with TRBD2 matching 8 bases. The V gene end was trimmed by 4 bases and the J gene end by 4 bases; junction bases not matched to a gene: 6. CDR1 is MNHEY and CDR2 is SVGAGI in the germline V gene. This CDR3 is 15 amino acids long. The CDR3, as DNA: TGTGCCAGCAGTTTCGGGATAGCGGGGTACAATGAGCAGTTCTTC. It yields the protein CASSFGIAGYNEQFF.

The chain recombines TRBV7-9 with TRBJ1-5; D is undetermined. Trimming shortened V by 5 bases and J by 4 bases, and 9 bases separated the two germline ends. Germline CDR1 reads SEHNR; CDR2 reads FQNEAQ (reference sequence). This CDR3 has 13 amino acids. The CDR3 sequence: CASSPSGNQPQHF. The DNA of the CDR3 is TGTGCCAGCAGCCCCTCTGGGAATCAGCCCCAGCATTTT.

The rearrangement uses TRBV9 and TRBJ2-2; D might be TRBD1 (6 bases). V was trimmed by 3 bases and J by 6 bases, leaving 21 bases between them. CDR3 length: 17 residues. CDR1 and CDR2 from the germline V gene are SGDLS and YYNGEE. The CDR3 coding sequence is TGTGCCAGCAGCGACGCCGGGACAAGAATGCAACCCGGGGAGCTGTTTTTT. Protein sequence: CASSDAGTRMQPGELFF.

J is TRBJ1-2 and V is TRBV30; 8 nucleotides match TRBD1. The CDR3 spans 13 residues. Germline V gives CDR1 GTSNPN, CDR2 SVGIG (reference sequence). After removal of 4 bases from V and 8 bases from J, the junction contained 9 bases not matched to a gene. The CDR3 protein is CAWTLSDRDGYTF. In DNA, the CDR3 is TGTGCCTGGACCCTCTCGGACAGGGACGGCTACACCTTC.

This clone was recorded only once. The chain links TRBV6-4 to TRBJ2-1; 12 nucleotides agree with TRBD2. J lost 5 bases, V lost 7 bases, and 3 bases had no gene match. Per germline, CDR1 MRHNA and CDR2 SNTAGT. CDR3 length equals 14 residues. This chain's CDR3 is CASTWTSGDNEQFF. DNA for the CDR3: TGTGCCAGCACGTGGACTAGCGGGGACAATGAGCAGTTCTTC.

The genes are TRBV9 and TRBJ1-6, with 9 bases lining up with TRBD1. The CDR3 extends over 16 amino acids. CDR1 and CDR2 (germline): SGDLS, YYNGEE. V dropped 3 bases and J dropped 5; count of bases not matched to a gene: 6. The CDR3 region has the DNA TGTGCCAGCAGCGAGGGGACAGGGCCACATAATTCACCCCTCCACTTT. Its translation: CASSEGTGPHNSPLHF.

The chain employs TRBV9 and TRBJ2-7; 10 bases align to TRBD2. The CDR3 has 15 amino acids. The germline V gene has CDR1 SGDLS and CDR2 YYNGEE. The V and J ends lost 3 bases and 3 bases, in that order; junction bases with no gene match: 6. This CDR3 reads CASSGTSGANYEQYF. The CDR3 nucleotides are TGTGCCAGCAGCGGAACTAGCGGGGCGAACTACGAGCAGTACTTC.

This chain uses TRBV5-5 with TRBJ2-1; D remains unclear. The length of the CDR3 is 13 residues. Between the trimmed V and J ends, which lost 4 bases and 7 bases, there was a span of 12 bases. Germline-derived CDR1 and CDR2 are SGHKS and YYEKEE (reference sequence). The CDR3 DNA follows: TGTGCCAGCAGCCCGCCCTCCTGGAATGAGCAGTTCTTC. It codes for CASSPPSWNEQFF.